Following are 9 T cell receptor beta chains from one sample sequenced in a study of siplizumab effects on memory and regulatory T cells (dated by TCRdb to between 2019 and 2020). The library came from the immunoSEQ multiplex PCR assay. This immuneACCESS table, as held by TCRdb, lists in-frame sequences with V and J called but not all clones. Of the missing ones, under half trace to an unresolved V gene in checked studies; the others have no known cause. Within this sample are some 100,000 clones, with around 92% of them counted one time only. Under 0.75% of the sample belongs to the ten largest clones. Input material: Tregs sorted from blood. These receptor sequences come from a human donor in good health.

The chain uses TRBV7-3 and TRBJ2-1, with D perhaps matching TRBD2 (5 bases). The CDR3 is made up of 12 amino acids. The V end was cut by 4 bases, the J end by 13 bases, with 14 bases between. Per the germline V gene, CDR1 is SGHTA and CDR2 is FQGTGA. The CDR3 is CASSSPTSSQFF. The CDR3, as DNA: TGTGCCAGCAGCTCACCAACTAGTTCACAGTTCTTC.

This sequence joins TRBV4-1 and TRBJ2-7; 9 bases align to TRBD1. The CDR3 totals 16 residues. The germline V gene encodes CDR1 MGHRA and CDR2 YSYEKL. Germline trimming cut 1 base from V and 6 bases from J; bases unmatched to any gene: 10. The CDR3 region is CASSQVPSDRGGEQYF. In DNA, the CDR3 is TGCGCCAGCAGCCAAGTTCCCTCGGACAGGGGAGGCGAGCAGTACTTC.

This chain links TRBV29-1 with TRBJ2-7, with D possibly TRBD2 on 5 matching bases. Germline loops: CDR1 SQVTM, CDR2 ANQGSEA. This CDR3 has 11 amino acids. Between the trimmed V and J ends, which lost 4 bases and 3 bases, there was a span of 7 bases. The chain's CDR3 is CSVARGYEQYF. CDR3 nucleotide sequence: TGCAGCGTTGCCCGGGGCTACGAGCAGTACTTC.

V and J are TRBV18 and TRBJ2-1; D may be TRBD1 or TRBD2 (6 bases each). The V gene's germline CDR1 is KGHSH and CDR2 LQKENI. Between the trimmed V and J ends, which lost 2 bases and 3 bases, there was a span of 14 bases. This CDR3 is built from 16 residues. The CDR3 bases are TGTGCCAGCTCACCAAGGGGGGTTGGGGGCTACAATGAGCAGTTCTTC. Translation: CASSPRGVGGYNEQFF.

The chain joins TRBV7-3 to TRBJ2-1; 12 bases are shared with TRBD2. The CDR3 extends over 19 amino acids. Trimming took 4 bases from V and 9 from J; bases not matched to a gene: 19. Germline CDR1 reads SGHTA; CDR2 reads FQGTGA. The CDR3 nucleotides read TGTGCCAGCAGCTCCTTGCGGACTAGCGGGACCGCCCCGGGGGGTGAGCAGTTCTTC. Encoded protein: CASSSLRTSGTAPGGEQFF.

The rearrangement joins TRBV5-1 to TRBJ1-1; 8 bases map to TRBD1. The CDR3 sequence is 15 residues long. V shed 2 bases, J shed 0 bases, and the junction held 3 bases outside the gene matches. Germline-derived CDR1 and CDR2 are SGHRS and YFSETQ. The CDR3, as DNA: TGCGCCAGCAGCTTAATGACAGGGGTGAACACTGAAGCTTTCTTT. This gives the protein CASSLMTGVNTEAFF.

This rearrangement joins TRBV5-1 to TRBJ2-7; 14 nucleotides agree with TRBD2. J gave up 6 bases and V 3 bases, and 2 bases lay outside the gene matches. The CDR3 is made up of 14 amino acids. The V gene's germline CDR1 is SGHRS and CDR2 YFSETQ. CDR3 residues: CASSSGTSGSEQYF. CDR3 nucleotides: TGCGCCAGCAGCTCCGGGACTAGCGGGAGCGAGCAGTACTTC. Full variable domain (rest looked up from reference TRBV5-1 and TRBJ2-7): KAGVTQTPRYLIKTRGQQVTLSCSPISGHRSVSWYQQTPGQGLQFLFEYFSETQRNKGNFPGRFSGRQFSNSRSEMNVSTLELGDSALYLCASSSGTSGSEQYFGPGTRLTVT.

This clone was found once. This chain uses TRBV11-2 with TRBJ2-1; 7 bases are shared with TRBD2. The germline gives CDR1 SGHAT, CDR2 FQNNGV. Trimming took 4 bases from V and 0 from J; bases not matched to a gene: 3. This CDR3 contains 15 residues. This chain's CDR3 is CASSSSGFSYNEQFF. CDR3 DNA: TGTGCCAGCAGCTCTAGCGGATTCTCCTACAATGAGCAGTTCTTC.

This sequence joins TRBV5-1 and TRBJ2-2; possible D gene TRBD2, 6 bases. This CDR3 has 14 amino acids. Trimming removed 7 bases from V and 3 bases from J, with 13 bases in between. CDR1 and CDR2 from the germline V gene are SGHRS and YFSETQ. The CDR3, as DNA: TGCGCCAGCTTGGGACTCCCTGACACCGGGGAGCTGTTTTTT. Translating gives CASLGLPDTGELFF. The full variable domain, completed using reference TRBV5-1 and TRBJ2-2, is KAGVTQTPRYLIKTRGQQVTLSCSPISGHRSVSWYQQTPGQGLQFLFEYFSETQRNKGNFPGRFSGRQFSNSRSEMNVSTLELGDSALYLCASLGLPDTGELFFGEGSRLTVL.